These T cell receptor beta chains were read from a single sample in a study of T cell responses to AZD1222 COVID-19 vaccine. Profiling relied on immunoSEQ multiplex PCR, and the TCRdb table lists in-frame clones only, not all of them. The repertoire includes approximately 200,000 clones, approximately 90% of them detected once, and under 4% sits in the top ten. The sample here was peripheral blood, taken 28 days after the second AZD1222 dose. These receptors were taken from an adult who received the AZD1222 COVID-19 vaccine. Both conserved end residues are part of each CDR3. The D gene is left open where the match is weak. Only some rows state a clone size, as once, few, many or a class for expanded clones.

D: .
V: TRBV28
size: .
J: TRBJ2-1
CDR3: CASSLRQGEHNEQFF
DNA: TGTGCCAGCAGTTTGAGGCAGGGCGAACACAATGAGCAGTTCTTC

D: TRBD1
V: TRBV2
size: .
J: TRBJ1-2
CDR3: CASSVVDRTEANYGYTF
DNA: TGTGCCAGCAGTGTGGTGGACAGGACCGAGGCTAACTATGGCTACACCTTC

D: TRBD2
V: TRBV6-6
size: .
J: TRBJ2-1
CDR3: CASRPSGIGNEQFF
DNA: TGTGCCAGCCGACCTAGCGGGATAGGCAATGAGCAGTTCTTC

D: .
V: TRBV6-5
size: .
J: TRBJ2-2
CDR3: CASTRLPNTGELFF
DNA: TGTGCCAGCACCAGACTGCCGAACACCGGGGAGCTGTTTTTT

D: .
V: TRBV7-3
size: .
J: TRBJ1-2
CDR3: CASSLGGPGASYTF
DNA: TGTGCCAGCAGCTTAGGGGGACCGGGGGCGAGCTACACCTTC

D: TRBD2
V: TRBV7-3
size: .
J: TRBJ2-2
CDR3: CASSLRPSGSSGELFF
DNA: TGTGCCAGCAGCTTAAGGCCTAGCGGGAGTAGCGGGGAGCTGTTTTTT

D: .
V: TRBV4-1
size: .
J: TRBJ1-2
CDR3: CASSQERWTDGYTF
DNA: TGCGCCAGCAGCCAAGAGAGGTGGACGGATGGCTACACCTTC

D: .
V: TRBV5-4
size: .
J: TRBJ2-7
CDR3: CASSFAGVDEQYF
DNA: TGTGCCAGCAGCTTTGCAGGGGTGGACGAGCAGTACTTC

D: TRBD1
V: TRBV12-3/TRBV12-4
size: .
J: TRBJ2-7
CDR3: CASSLTGREQYF
DNA: TGTGCCAGCAGCCTGACAGGGCGGGAGCAGTACTTC

D: .
V: TRBV28
size: .
J: TRBJ1-3
CDR3: CASSVRGRSGNTIYF
DNA: TGTGCCAGCAGTGTCCGGGGCCGCTCTGGAAACACCATATATTTT

D: .
V: TRBV10-3
size: .
J: TRBJ2-1
CDR3: CAISGNEGDFEFF
DNA: TGTGCCATCAGTGGTAATGAGGGGGACTTTGAGTTCTTC

D: TRBD1
V: TRBV28
size: .
J: TRBJ1-5
CDR3: CASSPPTGAYSNQPQHF
DNA: TGTGCCAGCAGTCCGCCGACAGGGGCATATAGCAATCAGCCCCAGCATTTT

D: .
V: TRBV5-1
size: .
J: TRBJ2-5
CDR3: CASSFSGNQETQYF
DNA: TGCGCCAGCAGCTTTTCCGGGAACCAAGAGACCCAGTACTTC

D: .
V: TRBV6-1
size: .
J: TRBJ2-5
CDR3: CASSEYSTLQETQYF
DNA: TGTGCCAGCAGTGAATATAGCACACTCCAAGAGACCCAGTACTTC

D: TRBD1
V: TRBV28
size: .
J: TRBJ2-7
CDR3: CASRSGTGSREQYF
DNA: TGTGCCAGCAGGTCCGGGACAGGGAGTCGCGAGCAGTACTTC

D: .
V: TRBV18
size: .
J: TRBJ1-2
CDR3: CASSPLLDGYTF
DNA: TGTGCCAGCTCACCATTATTGGATGGCTACACCTTC

D: TRBD2
V: TRBV27
size: .
J: TRBJ2-6
CDR3: CASSPGGSRANVLTF
DNA: TGTGCCAGCAGTCCGGGGGGGTCCCGGGCCAACGTCCTGACTTTC

D: .
V: TRBV28
size: .
J: TRBJ1-1
CDR3: CASSPPRGGDTEAFF
DNA: TGTGCCAGCAGTCCCCCCCGGGGGGGGGACACTGAAGCTTTCTTT

D: TRBD1
V: TRBV5-4
size: once
J: TRBJ1-6
CDR3: CASSFSQGAISPLHF
DNA: TGTGCCAGCAGCTTCTCCCAGGGGGCAATTTCACCCCTCCACTTT

D: .
V: TRBV18
size: .
J: TRBJ1-3
CDR3: CASSPAGAPGNTIYF
DNA: TGTGCCAGCTCACCTGCCGGGGCGCCTGGAAACACCATATATTTT

D: .
V: TRBV2
size: .
J: TRBJ2-3
CDR3: CASTVRGTDTQYF
DNA: TGTGCCAGCACTGTCAGGGGCACAGATACGCAGTATTTT

D: TRBD1
V: TRBV5-1
size: .
J: TRBJ1-2
CDR3: CASSLGAGGSSEVF
DNA: TGCGCCAGCAGCTTGGGGGCAGGGGGTTCTTCTGAGGTCTTC

D: .
V: TRBV28
size: few
J: TRBJ1-2
CDR3: CAISPSSSSGFAF
DNA: TGTGCCATCTCACCTTCGAGCTCGAGTGGGTTCGCCTTC

D: .
V: TRBV27
size: .
J: TRBJ1-2
CDR3: CASSLSGSAHGYTF
DNA: TGTGCCAGCAGTTTATCGGGGTCAGCCCATGGCTACACCTTC

D: .
V: TRBV7-2
size: .
J: TRBJ1-5
CDR3: CASSLGVSAQPQHF
DNA: TGTGCCAGCAGCCTTGGGGTATCGGCCCAGCCCCAGCATTTT

D: .
V: TRBV19
size: once
J: TRBJ2-7
CDR3: CASSPLGEGMNHEQYF
DNA: TGTGCCAGTAGTCCCCTCGGTGAGGGAATGAACCACGAGCAGTACTTC

D: .
V: TRBV6-5
size: .
J: TRBJ1-6
CDR3: CASRKGPNNSPLHF
DNA: TGTGCCAGCAGAAAGGGACCGAATAATTCACCCCTCCACTTT

D: .
V: TRBV2
size: .
J: TRBJ1-5
CDR3: CASSEQGRAQHF
DNA: TGTGCCAGCAGTGAACAGGGCCGGGCCCAGCATTTT

D: .
V: TRBV12-3/TRBV12-4
size: few
J: TRBJ2-7
CDR3: CASTPLRGREQYF
DNA: TGTGCCAGCACCCCACTCCGGGGGCGCGAGCAGTACTTC

D: .
V: TRBV15
size: .
J: TRBJ1-5
CDR3: CATSRGVDSNQPQHF
DNA: TGTGCCACCAGCAGAGGGGTGGATAGCAATCAGCCCCAGCATTTT

D: TRBD1
V: TRBV28
size: .
J: TRBJ1-5
CDR3: CASTTTGNHQPQHF
DNA: TGTGCCAGCACCACGACAGGGAATCATCAGCCCCAGCATTTT

D: TRBD1
V: TRBV6-5
size: .
J: TRBJ1-4
CDR3: CASSFQGGNEKLFF
DNA: TGTGCCAGCAGTTTTCAGGGGGGGAATGAAAAACTGTTTTTT

D: .
V: TRBV29-1
size: .
J: TRBJ2-1
CDR3: CSVLSHNEQFF
DNA: TGCAGCGTCTTGAGCCACAATGAGCAGTTCTTC

D: TRBD2
V: TRBV7-3
size: few
J: TRBJ2-7
CDR3: CASSLYTSGMNEQYF
DNA: TGTGCCAGCAGCTTATATACTAGCGGAATGAACGAGCAGTACTTC

D: .
V: TRBV11-2
size: .
J: TRBJ2-5
CDR3: CASSYHLNQETQYF
DNA: TGTGCCAGCAGCTATCATCTGAACCAAGAGACCCAGTACTTC

D: .
V: TRBV6-5
size: .
J: TRBJ1-2
CDR3: CASNTRGAGYGYTF
DNA: TGTGCCAGCAATACCAGGGGAGCTGGCTATGGCTACACCTTC

D: .
V: TRBV27
size: .
J: TRBJ1-5
CDR3: CASSTPGEQPQHF
DNA: TGTGCCAGCAGTACCCCGGGAGAGCAGCCCCAGCATTTT

D: .
V: TRBV7-3
size: .
J: TRBJ2-2
CDR3: CASSSKNTGELFF
DNA: TGTGCCAGCAGCTCAAAGAACACCGGGGAGCTGTTTTTT

D: TRBD1
V: TRBV19
size: once
J: TRBJ1-5
CDR3: CASSNRDRELYSNQPQHF
DNA: TGTGCCAGTAGTAACCGGGACAGGGAGCTCTATAGCAATCAGCCCCAGCATTTT